The present T cell receptor beta chain was sequenced within a study of blood T cell repertoires in COVID-19. Study overall: Samples of COVID-19 (acute and convalescent) were obtained from the United States, Italy and Spain. T cells, B-cell-depleted T cells, or PBMCs supplied cDNA or gDNA.

Authors' data handling: Amplification from reference gene primers served as the basis for estimated nucleated cell counts. TCRdb's table, derived via immunoSEQ multiplex PCR, lists solely in-frame clones and lacks some. The DNA gave D and trimming, while V, J and clone size come from that table. The repertoire consists of under 300,000 clones, with around 90% occurring once and the leading ten covering approximately 2.2%. Per germline, CDR1 SSHAT and CDR2 FNYEAQ (reference sequence). The CDR3 runs 17 residues. Comment on this clone: Compared with germline, one end of the junction differs, possibly owing to a read error.

The clonotype comes from a man aged 45-65 years with acute or convalescent COVID-19. The sample was peripheral blood. The chain employs TRBV7-7 and TRBJ2-5, with TRBD2 identical over 15 bases. The CDR3 DNA sequence: TGTGCTAGCAGCGCCCGGACTAGCGGGGGGGCCTTGGAGACCCAGTACTTC. Protein: CASSARTSGGALETQYF.